The entry below describes one TCR beta chain. This clonotype was counted many times. No antigen is known for it. No qualities accompany the bases; no much larger clone lies one base away. The data belong to a study of glioma-infiltrating T cells (dated by TCRdb to the mid-2010s). Background on the whole study: Sequencing of TCR alpha- and beta-chain repertoires was performed on glioma tissue, on non-neoplastic brain tissue, and on matched peripheral blood mononuclear cells. To gauge divergence between tissue and blood T-cell populations, every tissue-infiltrating repertoire was compared against the peripheral blood repertoire from the same patient. Three low-grade glioma patients, roughly 8 primary glioblastoma patients and three non-glioma patients contributing non-neoplastic brain tissue were included in the paired cohort.

TCR alpha and beta CDR3 regions were amplified with the iRepertoire nested amplicon-rescue multiplex PCR (arm-PCR) platform from RNA. The input for one-step reverse transcription and amplification was about 90-450 ng of tissue mRNA or PBMC total RNA. Following bead purification, Illumina adapters were added by a secondary multiplex PCR, and libraries between 200 and 400 bp were gel-purified. Demultiplexing relied on internal 6-nucleotide barcodes carried by the libraries. The libraries were sequenced on an Illumina MiSeq using 2x220 or 2x250 nucleotide paired-end reads. Turning to the authors' computational methods: Paired reads were merged using FLASH 1.2.11 and aligned with BWA-MEM to the GRCh37 human genome, and TRA and TRB reads were then extracted. For V and J assignment, an IMGT-derived reference of cassette sequences and CDR3 motifs that included pseudogenes was used. Three-frame translation of reads was performed, and productive CDR3s were defined as those with a C...FGXG motif and no stop codons. A clonotype was defined as a unique combination of a V-J cassette pair and a CDR3 amino acid sequence. Reads were filtered by Hamming distance, thresholded by each sample's sequence error rate in mapped regions. The public sequencing data were trimmed at Q25 with fastp and processed into clonotypes with MiXCR by TCRdb, which kept only in-frame beta chains. Every distinct CDR3 protein forms one entry, paired with its most common genes and DNA. For this entry, the V and J calls and clone size follow TCRdb and not the study's own pipeline. The sample has some 110,000 distinct CDR3 sequences on record, roughly 25% of them singletons. Jointly, the top ten make up roughly 15% of the sample.

The CDR3 measures 13 amino acids from cysteine to phenylalanine. CDR3 DNA is the only sequence kept; it has 39 bases, read in frame from the first base. CDR1 and CDR2, looked up from the germline V gene (reference sequence), are DFQATT and SNEGSKA. The trim is 4 bases for V and 2 bases for J, with a gap of 11 bases between the germline ends. General study outcomes and caveats: The group comparisons were based on small numbers of patients: three non-neoplastic, three low-grade glioma and eight glioblastoma patients. VJ-independent divergence between tissue and blood was lower than expected in non-neoplastic patients but higher than expected in all gliomas, particularly low-grade gliomas. Tissue and blood shared very few CDR3 sequences, a result attributed to high CDR3 diversity and limited sampling.

The origin of this receptor is a human donor with low-grade glioma or glioblastoma, undergoing nonglioma brain surgery, or in good health (not recorded which). The chain joins TRBV20-1 to TRBJ2-5; no D gene is confidently identified. Sequencing was carried out using glioma tissue, nonneoplastic brain tissue, or PBMCs (not recorded which). This receptor carries the CDR3 CSATNIIQETQYF. The nucleotide sequence reads TGCAGTGCTACCAACATAATACAAGAGACCCAGTACTTC.